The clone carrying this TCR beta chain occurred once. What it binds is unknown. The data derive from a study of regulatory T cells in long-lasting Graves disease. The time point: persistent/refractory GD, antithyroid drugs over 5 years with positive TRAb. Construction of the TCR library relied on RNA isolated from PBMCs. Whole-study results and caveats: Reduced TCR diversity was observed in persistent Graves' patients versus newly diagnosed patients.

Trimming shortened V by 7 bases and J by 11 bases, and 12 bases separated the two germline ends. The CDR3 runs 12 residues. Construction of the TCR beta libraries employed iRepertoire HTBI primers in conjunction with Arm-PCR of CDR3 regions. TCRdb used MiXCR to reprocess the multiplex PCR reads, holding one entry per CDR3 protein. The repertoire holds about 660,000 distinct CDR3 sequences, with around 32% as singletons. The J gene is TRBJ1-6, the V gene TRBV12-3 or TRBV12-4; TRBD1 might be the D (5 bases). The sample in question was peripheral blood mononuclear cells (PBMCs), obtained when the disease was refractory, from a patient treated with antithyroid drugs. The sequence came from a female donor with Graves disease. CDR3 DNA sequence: TGTGCCAGCATCAAGGACACCCCACCCCTCCACTTT. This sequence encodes CASIKDTPPLHF.